The 5 T cell receptor beta chains below were found in one sample sequenced in a study of cytomegalovirus exposure and HLA in healthy donors. With 60 Vbeta and 13 Jbeta primers, the PCR was carried out. Produced via immunoSEQ multiplex PCR; TCRdb's table is partial and in-frame only. This repertoire shows 95,000 to 150,000 clones, approximately 80% found once; its top ten account for 2.5% to 3%. Material for sequencing was PBMCs. These TCRs come from a woman between 40 and 55 years old in good health and CMV-seropositive.

The chain links TRBV5-5 to TRBJ1-1; D might be TRBD1 (5 bases). Per germline, CDR1 SGHKS and CDR2 YYEKEE (reference sequence). Trimming left V 6 bases short and J 1 base short, with 13 bases between. CDR3 length equals 14 residues. CDR3 bases: TGTGCCAGCACCGTATGGGGGGGGAACACTGAAGCTTTCTTT. Translation gives CASTVWGGNTEAFF.

The V call is TRBV19, the J call TRBJ2-7; no reliable D call. The germline V gene has CDR1 LNHDA and CDR2 SQIVND (reference sequence). The ends were cut back, 0 bases at V and 4 bases at J, with 10 bases in the middle. The CDR3 length is 14 residues. CDR3 sequence reads: CASSIEHYNYEQYF. In DNA form, the CDR3 reads TGTGCCAGTAGTATAGAACACTATAATTACGAGCAGTACTTC. The full variable domain, completed using reference TRBV19 and TRBJ2-7, is DGGITQSPKYLFRKEGQNVTLSCEQNLNHDAMYWYRQDPGQGLRLIYYSQIVNDFQKGDIAEGYSVSREKKESFPLTVTSAQKNPTAFYLCASSIEHYNYEQYFGPGTRLTVT.

This sequence joins TRBV19 and TRBJ1-6; maybe TRBD1 (5 bases). CDR1 is LNHDA and CDR2 is SQIVND in the germline V gene (reference sequence). The CDR3 has 14 amino acids. Trimming pared 6 bases from V and 7 bases from J, leaving 13 bases between. CDR3: CASSPGLGNSPLHF. The DNA for the CDR3 is TGTGCCAGTAGCCCGGGACTAGGGAATTCACCCCTCCACTTT. Full variable domain (missing parts from reference TRBV19 and TRBJ1-6): DGGITQSPKYLFRKEGQNVTLSCEQNLNHDAMYWYRQDPGQGLRLIYYSQIVNDFQKGDIAEGYSVSREKKESFPLTVTSAQKNPTAFYLCASSPGLGNSPLHFGNGTRLTVT.

DNA for the CDR3: TGTGCCATCAGGGGGGGACTAGCGGAGGCCTACGAGCAGTACTTC. This gives the protein CAIRGGLAEAYEQYF. This chain links TRBV10-3 with TRBJ2-7; 11 bases agree with TRBD2. CDR3 length equals 15 residues. Per germline, CDR1 ENHRY and CDR2 SYGVKD. The J segment lost 2 bases and the V segment lost 6 bases, leaving 6 bases of the junction unmatched.

The rearrangement links TRBV5-6 to TRBJ2-7; perhaps TRBD1 as D (5 bases). There are 13 residues in the CDR3. Trimming cost V 0 bases and J 5 bases, with 9 bases left between them. The germline gives CDR1 SGHDT, CDR2 YYEEEE. CDR3 sequence: CASSLGRVHEQYF. For the CDR3, the DNA is TGTGCCAGCAGCTTGGGCAGGGTCCACGAGCAGTACTTC.